The sequence of this TCR beta chain was determined in a study of CD8+ T cells in alopecia areata. Noted treatment: oral pan-JAK inhibitor, 5-10 mg twice daily. Germline CDR1 reads SNHLY; CDR2 reads FYNNEI. V was shortened by 9 bases and J by 2 bases, with 9 bases between the two germline ends. This CDR3 is 12 amino acids long. As the sequencing template, cDNA was produced by extracting RNA and reverse transcribing it. Method: immunoSEQ multiplex PCR; TCRdb's copy keeps in-frame clones and lacks some. In the table there are a few hundred thousand clones, roughly 63% of which are singletons. This receptor was obtained from a human donor with alopecia areata. The specimen was CD4+ T cells sorted from blood, collected at approximately week 51, from a patient treated with tofacitinib. The genes are TRBV2 and TRBJ2-3; D perhaps matches TRBD1 (6 bases). For the CDR3, the DNA is TGTGCCAGGGGACAACTCACAGATACGCAGTATTTT. Encoded protein: CARGQLTDTQYF.